This TCR beta chain comes out of a study of T cells in localized non-small cell lung cancer (dated by TCRdb to 2020 to 2021). Background on the whole study: The study analyzed T cell repertoires of 200 to 250 early-stage NSCLC patients, comparing tumors and uninvolved tumor-adjacent lungs. A mean age of 66.3 years was recorded for the NSCLC patients, of whom around 120 were male and 85 to 110 were female. The cohort was made up of fewer than 250 treatment-naive NSCLC patients whose localized lung tumors had been resected. Overall study outcomes, separate from this receptor: Because the study design was exploratory, TCR variables were selected using unadjusted p-values without false-discovery rate correction. The highest T cell clonality was observed in uninvolved tumor-adjacent lung, where clonality exceeded that of tumor, suggesting that antigenic responses were more focused in uninvolved tumor-adjacent lung. Multi-region tumor sequencing was not performed, so intratumor heterogeneity could not be excluded. Of the top 100 tumor clones, a median of 57 were detected in paired uninvolved adjacent lung; 28 were also among that lung's top 100. Higher blood T cell density associated with longer overall survival, while higher adjacent-lung clonality associated with shorter survival.

At diagnosis, peripheral blood, uninvolved tumor-adjacent lung and tumor were collected and stored as a combination of fresh-frozen and FFPE material. For TCR repertoire profiling, the blood samples were analyzed as peripheral blood mononuclear cells. The V end gives up 4 bases and the J end 7 bases, leaving 11 bases in the junction not matched to a gene. There are 17 amino acids in the CDR3, from cysteine to phenylalanine inclusive. Only CDR3 DNA remains: 51 bases, in frame from the first base. Taken from the germline V gene, the CDR1 and CDR2 loops are SGHDT and YYEEEE. TCR beta CDR3 regions were sequenced from DNA using the immunoSEQ Assay. The paper's processing steps were these. T cell density was computed as TCR beta template counts normalized to usable DNA estimated by amplifying housekeeping genes. Using the preseqR package, richness was estimated by extrapolating to 120,000 templates for tissue samples and 400,000 templates for PBMC samples. Clonality was defined by subtracting Pielou's evenness from one. To identify tissue-enriched TCRs, differential abundance testing was run on productive amino-acid clonotypes with a minimum total count of 5 and an alpha of 0.1. The Jaccard Index and the Morisita Overlap Index were used to measure how much the repertoires overlapped between compartments. GLIPH clustered TCR beta CDR3s with public tetramer-defined viral CDR3s; viral motifs required at least three viral sequences plus V-gene enrichment. This immuneACCESS table, as held by TCRdb, lists in-frame sequences with V and J called but not all clones. Of the missing ones, under half trace to an unresolved V gene in checked studies; the others have no known cause. V and J calls and clone size come straight from that table; D and trimming were deduced from the DNA. Counted in this sample were fewer than 40,000 clones; around 93% of them appeared once. Approximately 7.9% of the sample belongs to the ten largest clones.

As to this clone: Its antigen is currently not known. Base qualities are not recorded, but no much larger clone differs from it by a single base.

The chain was built from TRBV5-6 and TRBJ2-1; TRBD2 lines up with 13 middle nucleotides. This receptor was identified in a female donor older than 55 with stage I lung adenocarcinoma. Sequencing used peripheral blood, obtained before any cancer treatment. Here the CDR3 is given as CASSRIRTSGSSNEQFF. The nucleotides read TGTGCCAGCAGCCGCATCCGGACTAGCGGGAGTTCGAATGAGCAGTTCTTC. This CDR3, with the reference TRBV5-6 and TRBJ2-1 proteins standing in past its ends, gives the full variable domain DAGVTQSPTHLIKTRGQQVTLRCSPKSGHDTVSWYQQALGQGPQFIFQYYEEEERQRGNFPDRFSGHQFPNYSSELNVNALLLGDSALYLCASSRIRTSGSSNEQFFGPGTRLTVL.